Sequencing of this T cell receptor (beta chain) was carried out in a study of T cell responses to AZD1222 COVID-19 vaccine. General study findings and limits: Donors were largely white British and mainly female; clonal diversity was possibly underestimated.

The CDR3 runs 14 residues. V was trimmed by 3 bases and J by 0 bases, leaving 10 bases between them. Germline V gene sequence: CDR1 GTSNPN, CDR2 SVGIG (reference sequence). Concerning this clone itself: The antigen is not known.

Some clones are missing from TCRdb's copy, which holds only in-frame ones; the method was immunoSEQ multiplex PCR. The sample holds 200,000 or so clones; about 90% are singletons and the top ten take 2.5% to 3%. The sequences come from peripheral blood, collected on day 0 of MenACWY control vaccination. The chain employs TRBV30 and TRBJ2-3, with D possibly being TRBD2 (6 bases). This sequence originates from an adult in good health. CDR3 sequence (DNA): TGTGCCTGGAGATGGGCGGGGAGCACAGATACGCAGTATTTT. This gives the protein CAWRWAGSTDTQYF.